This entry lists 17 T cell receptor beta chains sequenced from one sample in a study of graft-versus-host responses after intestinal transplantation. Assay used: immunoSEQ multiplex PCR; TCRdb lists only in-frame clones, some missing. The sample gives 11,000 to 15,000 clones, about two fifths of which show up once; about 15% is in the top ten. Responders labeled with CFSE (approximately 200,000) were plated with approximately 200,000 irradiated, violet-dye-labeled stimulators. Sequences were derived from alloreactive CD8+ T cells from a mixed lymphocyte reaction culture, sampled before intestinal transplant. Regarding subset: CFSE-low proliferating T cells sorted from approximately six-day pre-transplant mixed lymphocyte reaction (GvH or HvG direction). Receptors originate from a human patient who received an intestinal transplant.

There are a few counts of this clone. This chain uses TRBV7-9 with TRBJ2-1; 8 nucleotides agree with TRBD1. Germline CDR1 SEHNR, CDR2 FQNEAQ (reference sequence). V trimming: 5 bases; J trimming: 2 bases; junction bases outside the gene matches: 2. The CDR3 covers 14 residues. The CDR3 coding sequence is TGTGCCAGCAGCCTACAGGGGGCCTACAATGAGCAGTTCTTC. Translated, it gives CASSLQGAYNEQFF.

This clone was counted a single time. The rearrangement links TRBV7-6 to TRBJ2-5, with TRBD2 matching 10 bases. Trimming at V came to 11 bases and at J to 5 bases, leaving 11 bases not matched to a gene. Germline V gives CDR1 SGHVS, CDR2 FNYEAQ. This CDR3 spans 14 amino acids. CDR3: CAVQRGGTGETQYF. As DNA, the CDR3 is TGTGCCGTTCAGCGGGGGGGCACTGGGGAGACCCAGTACTTC.

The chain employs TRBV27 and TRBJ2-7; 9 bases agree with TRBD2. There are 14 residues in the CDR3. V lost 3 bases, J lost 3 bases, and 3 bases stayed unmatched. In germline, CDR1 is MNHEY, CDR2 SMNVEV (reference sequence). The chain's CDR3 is CASSLTSGFYEQYF. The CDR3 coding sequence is TGTGCCAGCAGTTTGACTAGCGGTTTCTACGAGCAGTACTTC.

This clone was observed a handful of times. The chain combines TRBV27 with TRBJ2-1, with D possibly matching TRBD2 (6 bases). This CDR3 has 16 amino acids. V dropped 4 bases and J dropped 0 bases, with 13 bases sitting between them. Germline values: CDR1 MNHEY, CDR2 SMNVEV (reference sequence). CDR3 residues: CASSSAGTDSYNEQFF. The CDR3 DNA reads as TGTGCCAGCAGTTCCGCGGGAACGGACTCCTACAATGAGCAGTTCTTC.

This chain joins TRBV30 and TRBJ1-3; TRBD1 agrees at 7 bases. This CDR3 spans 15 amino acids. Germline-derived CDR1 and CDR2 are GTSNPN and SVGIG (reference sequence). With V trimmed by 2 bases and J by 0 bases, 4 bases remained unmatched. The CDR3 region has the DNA TGTGCCTGGAGTAGGGCAGGGGGCTCTGGAAACACCATATATTTT. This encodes CAWSRAGGSGNTIYF.

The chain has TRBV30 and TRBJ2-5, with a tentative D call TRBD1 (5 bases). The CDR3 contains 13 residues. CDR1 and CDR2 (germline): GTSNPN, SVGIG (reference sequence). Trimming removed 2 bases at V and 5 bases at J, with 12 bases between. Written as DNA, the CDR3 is TGTGCCTGGAGTCATTGGGGCTCGGAGACCCAGTACTTC. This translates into CAWSHWGSETQYF. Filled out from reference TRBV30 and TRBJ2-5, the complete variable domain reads SQTIHQWPATLVQPVGSPLSLECTVEGTSNPNLYWYRQAAGRGLQLLFYSVGIGQISSEVPQNLSASRPQDRQFILSSKKLLLSDSGFYLCAWSHWGSETQYFGPGTRLLVL.

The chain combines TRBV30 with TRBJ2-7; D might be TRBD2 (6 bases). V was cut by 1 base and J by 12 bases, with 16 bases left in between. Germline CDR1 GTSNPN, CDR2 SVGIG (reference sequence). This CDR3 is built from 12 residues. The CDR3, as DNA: TGTGCCTGGAGTGAAACGGGGGACGGGGGGTACTTC. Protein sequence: CAWSETGDGGYF.

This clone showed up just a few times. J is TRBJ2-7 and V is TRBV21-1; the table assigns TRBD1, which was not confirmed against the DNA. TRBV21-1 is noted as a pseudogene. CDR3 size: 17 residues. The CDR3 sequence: CASSKAILVRGTYEQYF. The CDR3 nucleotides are TGTGCCAGCAGCAAAGCGATCTTAGTGAGGGGGACCTACGAGCAGTACTTC.

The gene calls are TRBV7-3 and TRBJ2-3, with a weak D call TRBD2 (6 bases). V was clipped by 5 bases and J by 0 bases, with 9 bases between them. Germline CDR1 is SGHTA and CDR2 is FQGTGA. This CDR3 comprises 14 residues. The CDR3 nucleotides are TGTGCCAGCAGCCCGGGACTTAGCACAGATACGCAGTATTTT. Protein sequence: CASSPGLSTDTQYF.

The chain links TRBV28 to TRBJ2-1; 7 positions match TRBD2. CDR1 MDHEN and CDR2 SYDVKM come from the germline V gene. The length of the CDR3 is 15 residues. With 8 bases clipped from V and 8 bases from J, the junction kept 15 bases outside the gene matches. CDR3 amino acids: CASLPTSRVRDEQFF. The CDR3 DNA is TGTGCCAGCTTACCGACTAGCCGAGTGAGGGATGAGCAGTTCTTC.

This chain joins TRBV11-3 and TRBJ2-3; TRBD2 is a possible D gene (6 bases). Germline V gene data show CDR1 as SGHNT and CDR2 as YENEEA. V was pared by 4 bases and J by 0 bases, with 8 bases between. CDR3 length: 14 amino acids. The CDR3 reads CASSSRGSTDTQYF. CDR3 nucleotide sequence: TGTGCCAGCAGCTCCCGGGGGAGCACAGATACGCAGTATTTT.

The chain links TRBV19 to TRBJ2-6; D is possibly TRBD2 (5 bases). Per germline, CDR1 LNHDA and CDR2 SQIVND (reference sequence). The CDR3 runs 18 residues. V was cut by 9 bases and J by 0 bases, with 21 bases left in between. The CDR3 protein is CASSLRVGLSSGANVLTF. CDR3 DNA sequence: TGTGCCAGCAGCTTGAGGGTAGGGCTTAGCTCTGGGGCCAACGTCCTGACTTTC.

Here the CDR3 reads CASSLVSFPYNEQFF. The CDR3 nucleotides are TGTGCCAGCAGCTTAGTGTCTTTCCCCTACAATGAGCAGTTCTTC. This chain connects TRBV7-8 to TRBJ2-1; D not resolved. Germline CDR1 SGHVS, CDR2 FQNEAQ. The CDR3 runs to 15 residues. Trimming took 1 base from V and 2 from J, leaving 9 bases between them.

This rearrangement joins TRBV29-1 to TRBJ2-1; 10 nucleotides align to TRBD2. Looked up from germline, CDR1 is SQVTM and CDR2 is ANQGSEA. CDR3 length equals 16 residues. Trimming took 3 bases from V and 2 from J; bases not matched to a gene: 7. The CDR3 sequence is CSVDGLAGAPYNEQFF. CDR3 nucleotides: TGCAGCGTTGACGGGCTAGCGGGAGCACCCTACAATGAGCAGTTCTTC.

Here the CDR3 reads CASSHSGGSQPYNEQFF. CDR3 nucleotides: TGTGCCAGCAGTCACTCCGGGGGGAGTCAACCTTACAATGAGCAGTTCTTC. V is TRBV27 and J is TRBJ2-1; 7 nucleotides match TRBD2. The CDR3 is 17 amino acids. CDR1 and CDR2 (germline): MNHEY, SMNVEV (reference sequence). Trimming cost V 5 bases and J 4 bases; bases outside gene matches: 14.

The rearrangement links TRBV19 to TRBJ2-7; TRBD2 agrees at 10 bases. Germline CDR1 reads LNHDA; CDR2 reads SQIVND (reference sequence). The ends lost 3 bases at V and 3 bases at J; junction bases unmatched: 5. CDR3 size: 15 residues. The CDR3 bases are TGTGCCAGTAGTATCGAAGCGGGAGGGTTCTACGAGCAGTACTTC. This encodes CASSIEAGGFYEQYF.

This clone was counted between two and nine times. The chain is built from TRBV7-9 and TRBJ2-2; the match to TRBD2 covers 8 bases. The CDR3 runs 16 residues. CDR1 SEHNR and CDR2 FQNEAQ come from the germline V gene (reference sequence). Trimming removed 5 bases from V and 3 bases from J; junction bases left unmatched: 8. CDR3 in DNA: TGTGCCAGCAGCGGGGGACCGGGAGGGTACACCGGGGAGCTGTTTTTT. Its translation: CASSGGPGGYTGELFF.